The clone carrying this TCR beta chain was observed a few times. The antigen is not known. This entry belongs to a study of CD8 T cells in ankylosing spondylitis. General study findings and limits: For ankylosing spondylitis blood, a TCR beta motif of under 10 highly homologous variants appeared characteristic. Within matched ankylosing spondylitis synovial fluid, disease-linked clones were reportedly significantly enriched.

TCRdb processed the 5' RACE reads anew with MiXCR; each CDR3 protein has one entry. The data contain around 390,000 distinct CDR3 sequences, about a fifth of them singletons. Trimming left V 7 bases short and J 0 bases short, with 22 bases between. CDR3 length equals 19 residues. Sequencing was performed on blood, either unsorted or a sorted T cell fraction (not recorded which). V usage is TRBV12-3 or TRBV12-4 and J usage is TRBJ2-6; the D gene is possibly TRBD1 (8 bases). This receptor was obtained from a male donor with ankylosing spondylitis. This chain's CDR3 is CASKRQDRDYYSGANVLTF. The CDR3 nucleotides read TGTGCCAGCAAACGCCAGGACAGGGACTACTACTCTGGGGCCAACGTCCTGACTTTC.